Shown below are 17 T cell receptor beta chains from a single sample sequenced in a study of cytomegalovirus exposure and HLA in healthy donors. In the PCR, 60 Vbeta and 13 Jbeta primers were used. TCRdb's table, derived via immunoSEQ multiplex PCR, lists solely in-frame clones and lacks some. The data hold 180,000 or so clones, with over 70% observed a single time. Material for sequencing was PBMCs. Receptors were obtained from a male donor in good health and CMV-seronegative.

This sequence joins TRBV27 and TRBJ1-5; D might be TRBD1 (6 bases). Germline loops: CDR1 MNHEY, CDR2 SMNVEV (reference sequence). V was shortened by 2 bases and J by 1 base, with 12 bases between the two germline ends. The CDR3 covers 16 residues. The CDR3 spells CASSLRGGASNQPQHF. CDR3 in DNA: TGTGCCAGCAGTTTAAGGGGGGGTGCAAGCAATCAGCCCCAGCATTTT.

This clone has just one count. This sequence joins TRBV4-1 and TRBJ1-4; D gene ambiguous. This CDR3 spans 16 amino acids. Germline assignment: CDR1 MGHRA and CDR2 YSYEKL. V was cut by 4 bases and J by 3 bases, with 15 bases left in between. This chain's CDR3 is CASSPAGARANEKLFF. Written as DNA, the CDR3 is TGCGCCAGCAGCCCAGCCGGAGCCAGAGCTAATGAAAAACTGTTTTTT.

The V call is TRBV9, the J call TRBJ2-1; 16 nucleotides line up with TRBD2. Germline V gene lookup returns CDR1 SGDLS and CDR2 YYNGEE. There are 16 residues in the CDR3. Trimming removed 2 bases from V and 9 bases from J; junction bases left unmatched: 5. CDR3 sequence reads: CASSVTGTSGGAEQFF. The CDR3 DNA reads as TGTGCCAGCAGCGTTACCGGGACTAGCGGGGGGGCTGAGCAGTTCTTC.

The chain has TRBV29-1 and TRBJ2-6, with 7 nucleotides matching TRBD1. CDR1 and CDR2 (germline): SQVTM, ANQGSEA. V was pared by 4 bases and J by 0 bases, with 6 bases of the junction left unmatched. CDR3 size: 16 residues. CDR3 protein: CSVGPGQSSGANVLTF. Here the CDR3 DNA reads TGCAGCGTTGGACCGGGACAGAGCTCTGGGGCCAACGTCCTGACTTTC.

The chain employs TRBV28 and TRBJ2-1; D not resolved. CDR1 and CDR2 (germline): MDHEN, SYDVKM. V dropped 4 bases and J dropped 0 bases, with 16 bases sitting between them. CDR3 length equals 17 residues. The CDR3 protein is CASSSLHSRGSYNEQFF. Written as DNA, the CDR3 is TGTGCCAGCAGTTCCCTCCATAGCCGTGGCTCCTACAATGAGCAGTTCTTC.

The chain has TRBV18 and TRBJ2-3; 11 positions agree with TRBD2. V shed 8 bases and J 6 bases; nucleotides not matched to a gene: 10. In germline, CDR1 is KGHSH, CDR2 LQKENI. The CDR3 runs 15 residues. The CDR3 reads CASPKLAGDTDTQYF. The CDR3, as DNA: TGTGCCAGCCCTAAACTAGCGGGGGACACTGATACGCAGTATTTT.

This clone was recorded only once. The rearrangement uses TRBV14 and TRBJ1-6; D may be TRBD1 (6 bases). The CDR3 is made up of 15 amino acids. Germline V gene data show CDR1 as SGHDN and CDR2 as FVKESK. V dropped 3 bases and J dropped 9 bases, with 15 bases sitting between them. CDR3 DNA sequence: TGTGCCAGCAGCCACACACAGGGAAGGGGTTCACCCCTCCACTTT. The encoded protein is CASSHTQGRGSPLHF.

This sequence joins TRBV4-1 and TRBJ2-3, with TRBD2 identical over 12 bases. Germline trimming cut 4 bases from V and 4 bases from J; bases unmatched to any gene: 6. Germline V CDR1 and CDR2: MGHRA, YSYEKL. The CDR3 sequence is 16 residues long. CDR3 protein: CASSRLLAGGADTQYF. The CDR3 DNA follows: TGCGCCAGCAGCCGCCTACTAGCGGGAGGCGCAGATACGCAGTATTTT.

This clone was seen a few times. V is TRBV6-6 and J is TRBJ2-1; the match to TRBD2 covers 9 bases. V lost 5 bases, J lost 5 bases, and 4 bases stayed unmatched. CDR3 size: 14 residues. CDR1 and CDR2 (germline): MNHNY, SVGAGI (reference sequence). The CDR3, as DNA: TGTGCCAGCAGTACGACTAGCGGAGACAATGAGCAGTTCTTC. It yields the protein CASSTTSGDNEQFF.

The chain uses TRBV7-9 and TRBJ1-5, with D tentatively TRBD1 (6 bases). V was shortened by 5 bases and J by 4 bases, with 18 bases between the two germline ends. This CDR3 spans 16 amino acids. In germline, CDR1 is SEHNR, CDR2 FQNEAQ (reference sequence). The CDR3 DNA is TGTGCCAGCAGCCCTGGCCCGGGGGGCGTAAATCAGCCCCAGCATTTT. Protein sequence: CASSPGPGGVNQPQHF. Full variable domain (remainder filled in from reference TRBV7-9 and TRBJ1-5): DTGVSQNPRHKITKRGQNVTFRCDPISEHNRLYWYRQTLGQGPEFLTYFQNEAQLEKSRLLSDRFSAERPKGSFSTLEIQRTEQGDSAMYLCASSPGPGGVNQPQHFGDGTRLSIL.

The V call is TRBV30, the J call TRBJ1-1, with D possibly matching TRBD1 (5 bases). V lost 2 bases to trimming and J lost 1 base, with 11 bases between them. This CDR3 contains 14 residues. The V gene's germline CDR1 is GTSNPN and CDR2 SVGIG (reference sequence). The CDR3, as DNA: TGTGCCTGGAGTATAGACAGAGGGAACACTGAAGCTTTCTTT. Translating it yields CAWSIDRGNTEAFF.

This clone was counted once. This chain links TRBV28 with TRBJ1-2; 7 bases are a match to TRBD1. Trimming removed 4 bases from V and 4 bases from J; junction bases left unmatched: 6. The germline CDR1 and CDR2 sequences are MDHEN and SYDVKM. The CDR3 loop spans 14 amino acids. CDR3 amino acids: CASSSGTASYGYTF. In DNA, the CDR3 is TGTGCCAGCAGTTCCGGGACAGCGAGCTATGGCTACACCTTC.

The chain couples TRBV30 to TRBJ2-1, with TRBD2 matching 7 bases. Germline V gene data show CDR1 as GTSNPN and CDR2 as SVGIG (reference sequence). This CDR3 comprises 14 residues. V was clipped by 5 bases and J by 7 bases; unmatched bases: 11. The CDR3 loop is CAWSPASGNNEQFF. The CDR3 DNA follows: TGTGCCTGGTCTCCCGCTAGCGGAAATAATGAGCAGTTCTTC.

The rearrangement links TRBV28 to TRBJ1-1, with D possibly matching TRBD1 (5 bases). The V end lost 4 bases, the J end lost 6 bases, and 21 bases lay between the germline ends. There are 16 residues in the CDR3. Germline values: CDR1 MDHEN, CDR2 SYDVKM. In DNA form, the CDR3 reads TGTGCCAGCAGTTCACATGTTTTGGGGGGGGTCGCTGAAGCTTTCTTT. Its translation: CASSSHVLGGVAEAFF.

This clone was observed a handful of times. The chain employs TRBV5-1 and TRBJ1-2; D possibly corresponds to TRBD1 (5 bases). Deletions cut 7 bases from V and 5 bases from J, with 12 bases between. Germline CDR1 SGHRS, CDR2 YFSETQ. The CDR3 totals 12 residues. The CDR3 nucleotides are TGCGCCAGCGCCGGGACTTCTTATGGCTACACCTTC. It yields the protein CASAGTSYGYTF.

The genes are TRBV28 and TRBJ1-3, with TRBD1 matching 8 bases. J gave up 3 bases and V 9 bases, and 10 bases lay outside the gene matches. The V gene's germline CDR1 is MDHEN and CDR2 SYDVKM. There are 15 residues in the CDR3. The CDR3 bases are TGTGCCAGTCTGGACAGGGAGTATATTGGAAACACCATATATTTT. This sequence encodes CASLDREYIGNTIYF. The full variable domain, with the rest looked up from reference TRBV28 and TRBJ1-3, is DVKVTQSSRYLVKRTGEKVFLECVQDMDHENMFWYRQDPGLGLRLIYFSYDVKMKEKGDIPEGYSVSREKKERFSLILESASTNQTSMYLCASLDREYIGNTIYFGEGSWLTVV.

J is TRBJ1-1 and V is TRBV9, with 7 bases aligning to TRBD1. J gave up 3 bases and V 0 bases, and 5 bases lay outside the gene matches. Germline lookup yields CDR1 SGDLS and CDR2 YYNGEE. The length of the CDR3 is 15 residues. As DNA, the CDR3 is TGTGCCAGCAGCGTAGGTAGTACAGGGGACACTGAAGCTTTCTTT. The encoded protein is CASSVGSTGDTEAFF.